Detailed here is one T cell receptor (beta chain). What this receptor recognizes is not known. One base away there is no much larger clone; base qualities are not given. The data originate from a study of beta chain features in type 1 diabetes listed by TCRdb under 2018. Background on the whole study: Mean age, gender distribution, total cell number and subset yield did not differ between patients and healthy donors. A total of around 110,000,000 sorted cells were examined across all samples, and RNA yield correlated strongly with the number of cells per subset. In the study, recently diagnosed type 1 diabetes patients and matched healthy donors were compared on the TCRB repertoires of their sorted circulating CD4+ T cell subsets. Regulatory and stem cell-like memory subsets were obtained from only 8 patients and roughly 8 healthy donors, while naive and central memory subsets were obtained from all 30 or so donors.

A single peripheral blood draw of approximately 100 mL on average was collected from each donor into heparinised tubes. Naive, central memory, regulatory and stem cell-like memory CD4+ T cells were sorted on a BD FACSAria II using a panel including CD45RO, CCR7, CD25, CD127, CD95 and CD27. All sorted populations exceeded 95% purity. Right away, PBMCs were isolated by Lymphoprep density gradient centrifugation and were stained directly, with no culture step. So that batch effects would be minimized, each experiment stained and sorted samples in pairs, pairing one healthy donor with one patient. Summary of the overall study and its limitations: Only small numbers of individuals were included in the HLA sub-analyses, which left unresolved whether HLA type had any influence on TCRB rearrangement. PCR may preferentially amplify shorter templates, but because patient and control samples were amplified and corrected together, any resulting skew would affect both groups equally. Sequencing cDNA rather than genomic DNA could over-represent highly expressing activated cells, although activation and CD3 levels did not differ between groups. Naive, central memory and regulatory TCRB repertoires appeared to be more similar among patients than among healthy donors. A moderate but significant shortening of TCRB CDR3 length was observed in type 1 diabetes patients in all four CD4+ subsets. Patients with type 1 diabetes made fewer insertions and deleted more nucleotides at VDJ recombination sites, implying thymic rearrangement abnormalities.

The entire amount of isolated RNA was reverse transcribed using the High Capacity cDNA Reverse Transcription Kit, so the sequenced TCRB transcripts were expressed ones. Deep immunoSEQ sequencing was performed on naive, central memory and regulatory T cell samples, with an average of roughly 3.5 million total reads per sample. Sorted cells were lysed in RLT buffer, and RNA was extracted using DNase-treated RNeasy Micro or Mini kits according to cell number. To prevent cross-contamination, each cell subset was processed individually, whereas patient and healthy donor samples were processed jointly. The immunoSEQ multiplex PCR was used to amplify TCRB sequences from cDNA, yielding 87-bp fragments that span the CDR3 region. The amplicons were sequenced using the Illumina HiSeq platform. From the authors' description of their analysis: Synthetic template baselines were used to correct PCR bias computationally, reads within Hamming distance 2 were collapsed, and singletons that could not be merged were discarded. Reads were aligned to IMGT to assign V, D and J genes, CDR3 length, and insertions or deletions at six rearrangement sites. Within each subset, clonotype counts were normalized to the number of sorted cells before true diversity and Gini coefficients were calculated with the tcR R package. The overlap coefficient, calculated on TCRB nucleotide sequences, was used to quantify repertoire sharing. Imported from immuneACCESS, the table was reduced by TCRdb to in-frame sequences with V and J called. These copies leave out some clones; in studies compared against another copy, an unresolved V gene accounts for under half, and the cause of the remainder is not known. V and J calls and clone size are those listed in that table; D and trimming were worked out from the DNA. Across this sample there are under 250,000 clones, with about a tenth seen only once. Over 1% of the sample rests with the top ten.

A distance of 14 bases separates the germline ends of V and J, which lose 3 bases and 2 bases respectively. The CDR3 holds 15 amino acids from the cysteine to the phenylalanine. Solely the CDR3 DNA is kept, with 45 bases framed from the first base. Sequences GTSNPN (CDR1) and SVGIG (CDR2) are obtained from the germline V gene (reference sequence). The receptor was isolated from a man aged 18 to 35 in good health. The sample taken for sequencing was central memory CD4+ T cells from blood. Recombination joined TRBV30 with TRBJ2-1; no confident D gene assignment can be made. The nucleotide sequence is TGTGCCTGGAGGCGTCCGTTCGGCACCTACAATGAGCAGTTCTTC. The resulting protein is CAWRRPFGTYNEQFF.